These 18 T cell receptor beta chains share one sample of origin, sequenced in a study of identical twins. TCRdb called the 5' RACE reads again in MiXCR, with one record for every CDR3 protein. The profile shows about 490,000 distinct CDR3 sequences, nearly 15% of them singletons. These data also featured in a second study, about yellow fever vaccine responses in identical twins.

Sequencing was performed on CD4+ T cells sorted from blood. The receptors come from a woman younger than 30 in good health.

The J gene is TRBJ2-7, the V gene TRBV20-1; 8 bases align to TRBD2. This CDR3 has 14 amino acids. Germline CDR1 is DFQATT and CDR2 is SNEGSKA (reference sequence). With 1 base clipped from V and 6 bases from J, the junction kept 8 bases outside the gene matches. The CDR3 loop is CSARVTGGPGEQYF. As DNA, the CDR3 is TGCAGTGCTAGAGTAACGGGAGGGCCAGGCGAGCAGTACTTC.

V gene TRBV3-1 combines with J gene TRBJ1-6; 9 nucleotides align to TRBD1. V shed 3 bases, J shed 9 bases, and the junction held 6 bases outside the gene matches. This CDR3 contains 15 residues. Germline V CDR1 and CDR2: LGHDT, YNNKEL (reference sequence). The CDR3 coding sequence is TGTGCCAGCAGCCACTGGGACAGGGTTTTTTCACCCCTCCACTTT. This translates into CASSHWDRVFSPLHF.

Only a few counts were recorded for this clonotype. Here the CDR3 reads CAISETVGYSPLHF. The DNA for the CDR3 is TGTGCCATCAGTGAGACTGTGGGGTATTCACCCCTCCACTTT. The chain uses TRBV10-3 and TRBJ1-6; no definite D call. The CDR3 contains 14 residues. Trimming took 2 bases from V and 8 from J, leaving 10 bases between them. CDR1 is ENHRY, CDR2 SYGVKD, per germline.

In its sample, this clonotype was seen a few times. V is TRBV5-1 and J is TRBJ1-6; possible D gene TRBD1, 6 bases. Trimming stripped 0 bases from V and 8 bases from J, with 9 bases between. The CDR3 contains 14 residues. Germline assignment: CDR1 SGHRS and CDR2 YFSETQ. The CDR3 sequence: CASSLAGAYSPLHF. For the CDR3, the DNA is TGCGCCAGCAGCTTGGCAGGGGCGTATTCACCCCTCCACTTT.

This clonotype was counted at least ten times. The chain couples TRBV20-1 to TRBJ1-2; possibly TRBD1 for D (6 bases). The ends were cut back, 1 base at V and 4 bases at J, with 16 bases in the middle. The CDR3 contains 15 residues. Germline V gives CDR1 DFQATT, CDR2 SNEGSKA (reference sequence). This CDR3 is CSARVPTGPSYGYTF. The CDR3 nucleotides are TGCAGTGCTAGAGTTCCCACAGGGCCGAGCTATGGCTACACCTTC.

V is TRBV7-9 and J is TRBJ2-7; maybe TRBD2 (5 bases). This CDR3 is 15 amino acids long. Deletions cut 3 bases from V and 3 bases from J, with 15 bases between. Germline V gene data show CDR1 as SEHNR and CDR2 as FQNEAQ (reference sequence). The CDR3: CASSFRGSPDYEQYF. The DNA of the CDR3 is TGTGCCAGCAGCTTCCGGGGTAGTCCAGACTACGAGCAGTACTTC.

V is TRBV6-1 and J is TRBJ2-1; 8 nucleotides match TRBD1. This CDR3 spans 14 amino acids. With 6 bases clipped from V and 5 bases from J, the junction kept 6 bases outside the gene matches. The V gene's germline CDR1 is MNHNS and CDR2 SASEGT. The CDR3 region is CASRPQGADNEQFF. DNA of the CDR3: TGTGCCAGCAGACCCCAGGGGGCGGACAATGAGCAGTTCTTC.

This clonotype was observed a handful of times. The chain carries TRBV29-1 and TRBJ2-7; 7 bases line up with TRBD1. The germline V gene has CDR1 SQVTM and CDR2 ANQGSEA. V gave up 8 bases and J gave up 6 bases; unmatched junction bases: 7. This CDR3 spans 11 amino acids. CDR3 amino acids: CSYRQGSEQYF. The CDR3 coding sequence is TGCAGCTACCGACAGGGATCCGAGCAGTACTTC.

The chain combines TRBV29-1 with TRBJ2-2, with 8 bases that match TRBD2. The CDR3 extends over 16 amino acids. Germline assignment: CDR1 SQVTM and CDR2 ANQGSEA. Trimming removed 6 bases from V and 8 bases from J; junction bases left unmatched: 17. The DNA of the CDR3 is TGCAGCGTCCCTACGGGGGGGAGGCCCTCGAAGGGGGAGCTGTTTTTT. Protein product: CSVPTGGRPSKGELFF.

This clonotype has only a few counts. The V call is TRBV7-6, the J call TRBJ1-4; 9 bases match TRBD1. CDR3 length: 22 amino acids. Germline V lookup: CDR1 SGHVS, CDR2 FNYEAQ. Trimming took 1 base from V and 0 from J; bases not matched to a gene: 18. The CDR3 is CASSLVARKTGQGPATNEKLFF. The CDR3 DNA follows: TGTGCCAGCAGCTTAGTCGCACGTAAAACGGGACAGGGCCCCGCAACTAATGAAAAACTGTTTTTT.

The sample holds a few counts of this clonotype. The CDR3 DNA sequence: TGCGCCAGCAGCTTGCAGGGATGGACCGGGGAGCTGTTTTTT. It codes for CASSLQGWTGELFF. The V gene is TRBV5-1, the J gene TRBJ2-2; a possible D gene is TRBD1 (5 bases). The V end was cut by 1 base, the J end by 5 bases, with 9 bases between. The CDR3 runs to 14 residues. Per germline, CDR1 SGHRS and CDR2 YFSETQ.

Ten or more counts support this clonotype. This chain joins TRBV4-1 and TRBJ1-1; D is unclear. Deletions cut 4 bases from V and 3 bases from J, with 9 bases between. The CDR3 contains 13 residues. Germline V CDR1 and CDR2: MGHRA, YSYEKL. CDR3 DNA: TGCGCCAGCAGCCTAAGCGAGCACACTGAAGCTTTCTTT. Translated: CASSLSEHTEAFF.

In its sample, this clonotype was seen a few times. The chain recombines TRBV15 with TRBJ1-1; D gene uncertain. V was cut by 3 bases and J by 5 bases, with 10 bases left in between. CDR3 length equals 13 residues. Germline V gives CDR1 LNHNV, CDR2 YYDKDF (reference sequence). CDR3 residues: CATSSVWNTEAFF. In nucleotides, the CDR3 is TGTGCCACCAGCAGTGTCTGGAATACTGAAGCTTTCTTT.

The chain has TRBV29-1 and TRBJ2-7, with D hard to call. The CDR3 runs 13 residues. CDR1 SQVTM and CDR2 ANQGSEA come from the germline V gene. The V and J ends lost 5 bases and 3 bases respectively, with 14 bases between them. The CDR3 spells CSVRAEGFYEQYF. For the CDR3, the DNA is TGCAGCGTTCGGGCAGAAGGGTTCTACGAGCAGTACTTC.

The CDR3 is CSVGEEKLFF. CDR3 sequence (DNA): TGCAGCGTCGGTGAGGAAAAACTGTTTTTT. This sequence joins TRBV29-1 and TRBJ1-4; D ambiguous. The CDR3 has 10 residues. The germline V and J ends were trimmed by 6 bases and 8 bases, with 7 bases remaining between them. CDR1 and CDR2 (germline): SQVTM, ANQGSEA.

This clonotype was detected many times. The CDR3 loop reads CAISLTGGALNEQYF. The CDR3 bases are TGTGCCATCAGTCTCACAGGGGGCGCATTGAACGAGCAGTACTTC. The chain is built from TRBV10-3 and TRBJ2-7; 9 bases line up with TRBD1. This CDR3 region has 15 residues. V lost 5 bases, J lost 5 bases, and 10 bases stayed unmatched. Germline V lookup: CDR1 ENHRY, CDR2 SYGVKD.

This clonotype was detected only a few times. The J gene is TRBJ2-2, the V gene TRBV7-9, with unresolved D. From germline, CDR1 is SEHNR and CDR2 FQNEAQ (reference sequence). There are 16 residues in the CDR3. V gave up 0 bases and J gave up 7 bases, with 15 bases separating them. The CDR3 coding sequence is TGTGCCAGCAGCTTAGCGGTTCACAAGTCTGGCGGGGAGCTGTTTTTT. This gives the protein CASSLAVHKSGGELFF.

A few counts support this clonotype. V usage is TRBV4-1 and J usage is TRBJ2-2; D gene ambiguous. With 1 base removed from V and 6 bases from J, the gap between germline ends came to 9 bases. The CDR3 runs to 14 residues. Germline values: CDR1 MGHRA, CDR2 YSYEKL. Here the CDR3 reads CASSQGSDAGELFF. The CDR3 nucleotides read TGCGCCAGCAGCCAAGGCTCGGACGCCGGGGAGCTGTTTTTT.